These 20 T cell receptor beta chains came from one sample sequenced in a study of shared clonotypes between healthy human individuals. Using immunoSEQ multiplex PCR, the repertoire was profiled, and TCRdb retains in-frame clones only, with some absent. Counted here are a few million clones, approximately 95% occurring once; the ten biggest clones make up 0.39%. Sequencing was done on a sample of naive CD4+ T cells from PBMCs. The subset is: CD45RA+ positively selected. The receptors shown here come from a man aged 18 to 30 in good health. Some clones in this sample may be carry-over from other donors' samples.

The rearrangement links TRBV7-9 to TRBJ1-5; D not resolved. V lost 4 bases to trimming and J lost 4 bases, with 11 bases between them. CDR3 length: 14 residues. Germline V CDR1 and CDR2: SEHNR, FQNEAQ (reference sequence). In nucleotides, the CDR3 is TGTGCCAGCAGCTCCCCGTCCCAAAATCAGCCCCAGCATTTT. This gives the protein CASSSPSQNQPQHF.

This chain uses TRBV5-1 with TRBJ1-4; D unclear. V dropped 4 bases and J dropped 4 bases, with 8 bases sitting between them. This CDR3 is built from 13 residues. From germline, CDR1 is SGHRS and CDR2 YFSETQ. The CDR3 DNA follows: TGCGCCAGCAGCGGAGGGAATAATGAAAAACTGTTTTTT. This codes for CASSGGNNEKLFF.

CDR3 protein: CASTQPGNSNTQYF. For the CDR3, the DNA is TGTGCCAGCACCCAGCCCGGAAACTCCAATACGCAGTATTTT. The V and J genes are TRBV6-5 and TRBJ2-3, with D unclear. This CDR3 comprises 14 residues. Trimming took 7 bases from V and 7 from J, leaving 18 bases between them. Germline CDR1 is MNHEY and CDR2 is SVGAGI.

This rearrangement joins TRBV7-2 to TRBJ2-7, with a weak D call TRBD2 (5 bases). CDR3 length: 14 residues. Germline V gene data show CDR1 as SGHTA and CDR2 as FQGNSA. V lost 0 bases, J lost 1 base, and 7 bases lay in between. The CDR3 DNA is TGTGCCAGCAGCTTAGCACGGGGATCCTACGAGCAGTACTTC. This codes for CASSLARGSYEQYF.

The chain is built from TRBV7-9 and TRBJ2-4, with 10 bases matching TRBD2. CDR3 length: 19 amino acids. Germline V gives CDR1 SEHNR, CDR2 FQNEAQ (reference sequence). J gave up 1 base and V 4 bases, and 13 bases lay outside the gene matches. The CDR3 loop reads CASSSPASGRGGAKNIQYF. The DNA of the CDR3 is TGTGCCAGCAGCTCCCCGGCTAGCGGGAGAGGGGGGGCCAAAAACATTCAGTACTTC.

This rearrangement joins TRBV5-6 to TRBJ2-1; D is unclear. V dropped 0 bases and J dropped 9 bases, with 13 bases sitting between them. CDR3 length: 14 residues. Germline-derived CDR1 and CDR2 are SGHDT and YYEEEE. The CDR3, as DNA: TGTGCCAGCAGCTTGGTGCTTCAGTCGGGTGAGCAGTTCTTC. Translation: CASSLVLQSGEQFF.

The table lists this clone with a count of one. The rearrangement links TRBV9 to TRBJ1-2, with D uncertain. The ends were cut back, 7 bases at V and 6 bases at J, with 19 bases in the middle. Germline V gene lookup returns CDR1 SGDLS and CDR2 YYNGEE. The CDR3 extends over 14 amino acids. The CDR3 DNA reads as TGTGCCAGCCGATCAACCCACCAAAGGAATGGCTACACCTTC. Its translation is CASRSTHQRNGYTF. Filled out from reference TRBV9 and TRBJ1-2, the complete variable domain reads DSGVTQTPKHLITATGQRVTLRCSPRSGDLSVYWYQQSLDQGLQFLIQYYNGEERAKGNILERFSAQQFPDLHSELNLSSLELGDSALYFCASRSTHQRNGYTFGSGTRLTVV.

V is TRBV2 and J is TRBJ1-3; the D is unclear. The CDR3 consists of 16 residues. The V end lost 7 bases, the J end lost 0 bases, and 16 bases lay between the germline ends. Germline CDR1 and CDR2: SNHLY and FYNNEI. The CDR3 region has the DNA TGTGCCAGCACCTGGGCCGGACCCCTCTCTGGAAACACCATATATTTT. Translation: CASTWAGPLSGNTIYF.

This chain joins TRBV10-3 and TRBJ1-1, with no clear D. Germline CDR1 reads ENHRY; CDR2 reads SYGVKD. With 7 bases removed from V and 1 base from J, the gap between germline ends came to 10 bases. This CDR3 contains 13 residues. CDR3 coding DNA: TGTGCCATCACTCTGGACGGGAACACTGAAGCTTTCTTT. It is translated as CAITLDGNTEAFF.

There are a few counts of this clone. This same CDR3 is encoded by further DNA sequences in the sample. The chain uses TRBV9 and TRBJ1-1; a weak D match, TRBD1 (5 bases). Germline V gives CDR1 SGDLS, CDR2 YYNGEE. V lost 0 bases, J lost 1 base, and 10 bases lay in between. This CDR3 has 15 amino acids. Here the CDR3 DNA reads TGTGCCAGCAGCGTAGAGGGGACTGCGAACACTGAAGCTTTCTTT. Translating gives CASSVEGTANTEAFF.

The chain couples TRBV7-2 to TRBJ2-5; D is possibly TRBD1 (5 bases). V lost 5 bases and J 0 bases, leaving 10 bases between the germline ends. The CDR3 length is 14 residues. The germline gives CDR1 SGHTA, CDR2 FQGNSA. This chain's CDR3 is CASSAADNQETQYF. In DNA, the CDR3 is TGTGCCAGCAGCGCGGCGGACAACCAAGAGACCCAGTACTTC.

The J gene is TRBJ1-6, the V gene TRBV5-6; D ambiguous. CDR1 and CDR2 (germline): SGHDT, YYEEEE. V lost 4 bases, J lost 8 bases, and 7 bases lay in between. The CDR3 totals 12 residues. As DNA, the CDR3 is TGTGCCAGCAGCCTCAATGATTCACCCCTCCACTTT. This encodes CASSLNDSPLHF. The full variable domain, in which reference TRBV5-6 and TRBJ1-6 provide the parts outside the CDR3, is DAGVTQSPTHLIKTRGQQVTLRCSPKSGHDTVSWYQQALGQGPQFIFQYYEEEERQRGNFPDRFSGHQFPNYSSELNVNALLLGDSALYLCASSLNDSPLHFGNGTRLTVT.

This clone was seen just once. The chain uses TRBV19 and TRBJ2-7; TRBD1 matches at 9 bases. Germline V lookup: CDR1 LNHDA, CDR2 SQIVND (reference sequence). The CDR3 is made up of 15 amino acids. The V segment lost 1 base and the J segment 2 bases; nucleotides outside the gene matches: 3. CDR3 in amino acids: CASSIVRDRAYEQYF. As DNA, the CDR3 is TGTGCCAGTAGTATAGTCCGGGACAGGGCCTACGAGCAGTACTTC.

V is TRBV4-2 and J is TRBJ2-3; 10 bases are shared with TRBD1. V shed 4 bases and J 4 bases; nucleotides not matched to a gene: 5. CDR1 is LGHNA, CDR2 YNFKEQ, per germline. CDR3 length equals 15 residues. CDR3 DNA sequence: TGTGCCAGCAGCCGAGGGACAGGGGCCGCAGATACGCAGTATTTT. Its translation: CASSRGTGAADTQYF.

Written as DNA, the CDR3 is TGCGCCAGCAGCTTTCCCAGACTTTCAGGGTCGGCCACAGATACGCAGTATTTT. It yields the protein CASSFPRLSGSATDTQYF. V is TRBV5-1 and J is TRBJ2-3; TRBD1 might be the D (5 bases). The length of the CDR3 is 18 residues. Germline values: CDR1 SGHRS, CDR2 YFSETQ. V lost 2 bases to trimming and J lost 2 bases, with 21 bases between them. Together with reference TRBV5-1 and TRBJ2-3, the CDR3 gives the full variable domain: KAGVTQTPRYLIKTRGQQVTLSCSPISGHRSVSWYQQTPGQGLQFLFEYFSETQRNKGNFPGRFSGRQFSNSRSEMNVSTLELGDSALYLCASSFPRLSGSATDTQYFGPGTRLTVL.

In this sample, this clone turned up once. J is TRBJ1-4 and V is TRBV7-9; the D is unclear. Deletions cut 3 bases from V and 0 bases from J, with 14 bases between. The CDR3 consists of 17 residues. CDR1 and CDR2 from the germline V gene are SEHNR and FQNEAQ (reference sequence). The CDR3 loop reads CASSFFSSWATNEKLFF. The CDR3 DNA follows: TGTGCCAGCAGCTTTTTCTCGTCTTGGGCAACTAATGAAAAACTGTTTTTT. The whole variable domain, remainder taken from reference TRBV7-9 and TRBJ1-4, is DTGVSQNPRHKITKRGQNVTFRCDPISEHNRLYWYRQTLGQGPEFLTYFQNEAQLEKSRLLSDRFSAERPKGSFSTLEIQRTEQGDSAMYLCASSFFSSWATNEKLFFGSGTQLSVL.

CDR3: CASSLLRGAVIYEQYF. In nucleotides, the CDR3 is TGTGCCAGTAGTCTCCTCCGAGGGGCGGTGATTTACGAGCAGTACTTC. This chain joins TRBV19 and TRBJ2-7; D possibly matches TRBD1 or TRBD2 (5 bases each). This CDR3 contains 16 residues. V dropped 5 bases and J dropped 4 bases, with 21 bases sitting between them. Germline CDR1 is LNHDA and CDR2 is SQIVND (reference sequence).

The chain employs TRBV27 and TRBJ1-6; D possibly corresponds to TRBD1 (6 bases). Germline values: CDR1 MNHEY, CDR2 SMNVEV (reference sequence). V lost 9 bases to trimming and J lost 5 bases, with 14 bases between them. The CDR3 is 14 residues long. CDR3 sequence: CASRPHRDNSPLHF. The CDR3 DNA reads as TGTGCCAGTCGACCTCACAGGGATAATTCACCCCTCCACTTT.

The chain links TRBV7-2 to TRBJ2-1; TRBD1 is a possible D gene (5 bases). The CDR3 runs to 13 residues. V was clipped by 4 bases and J by 12 bases, with 16 bases between them. Germline V gene data show CDR1 as SGHTA and CDR2 as FQGNSA. The CDR3 protein is CASSSRPRRGQFF. CDR3 nucleotides: TGTGCCAGCAGCTCCCGACCGAGAAGGGGGCAGTTCTTC.

This chain joins TRBV29-1 and TRBJ2-7; 7 bases align to TRBD1. The CDR3 contains 13 residues. Germline V lookup: CDR1 SQVTM, CDR2 ANQGSEA. V lost 6 bases, J lost 3 bases, and 8 bases stayed unmatched. For the CDR3, the DNA is TGCAGCGTAAAACCAGGGGGTAACTACGAGCAGTACTTC. It encodes CSVKPGGNYEQYF.